This T cell receptor (beta chain) was retrieved from a study of cytomegalovirus exposure and HLA in healthy donors. The ends lost 2 bases at V and 4 bases at J; junction bases unmatched: 4. Germline CDR1 and CDR2: SGHTA and FQGNSA. The CDR3 runs 15 residues. Study results and limitations: Several of the most significant clusters were apparently associated with common viral pathogens in a later analysis. In a later analysis, the majority of CMV-associated beta chains seemingly showed HLA restriction. TCR beta chain V- and J-gene trimming was linked, in a later analysis, to a missense variant in DCLRE1C. TCR beta sequences reportedly predicted the HLA-A and HLA-B alleles of most subjects accurately.

About this clone: What it recognizes is unknown.

The PCR ran on 60 Vbeta and 13 Jbeta primers. Profiling relied on immunoSEQ multiplex PCR, and the TCRdb table lists in-frame clones only, not all of them. The sample carries over 100,000 clones, approximately 79% recorded once. The receptor's source is a male donor in good health and CMV-seronegative. The V and J genes are TRBV7-2 and TRBJ2-1; 8 nucleotides agree with TRBD2. Source material: PBMCs. This CDR3 is CASSLKRGMYNEQFF. In DNA form, the CDR3 reads TGTGCCAGCAGCTTAAAGCGGGGGATGTACAATGAGCAGTTCTTC. The whole variable domain, remainder taken from reference TRBV7-2 and TRBJ2-1, is GAGVSQSPSNKVTEKGKDVELRCDPISGHTALYWYRQSLGQGLEFLIYFQGNSAPDKSGLPSDRFSAERTGGSVSTLTIQRTQQEDSAVYLCASSLKRGMYNEQFFGPGTRLTVL.